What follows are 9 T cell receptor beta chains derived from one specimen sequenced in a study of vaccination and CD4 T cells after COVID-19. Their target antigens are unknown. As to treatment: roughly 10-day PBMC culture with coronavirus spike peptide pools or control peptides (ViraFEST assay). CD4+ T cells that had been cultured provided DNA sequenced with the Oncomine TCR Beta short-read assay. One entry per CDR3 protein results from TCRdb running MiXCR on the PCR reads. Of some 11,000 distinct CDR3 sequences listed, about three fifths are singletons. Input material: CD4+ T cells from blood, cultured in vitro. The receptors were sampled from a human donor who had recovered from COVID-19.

Written as DNA, the CDR3 is TGTGCCAGTAGTAGGGACCGCAATCAGCCCCAGCATTTT. Translation: CASSRDRNQPQHF. The V gene is TRBV19, the J gene TRBJ1-5; D may be TRBD1 (5 bases). From germline, CDR1 is LNHDA and CDR2 SQIVND (reference sequence). V gave up 4 bases and J gave up 2 bases, with 6 bases separating them. The CDR3 has 13 residues.

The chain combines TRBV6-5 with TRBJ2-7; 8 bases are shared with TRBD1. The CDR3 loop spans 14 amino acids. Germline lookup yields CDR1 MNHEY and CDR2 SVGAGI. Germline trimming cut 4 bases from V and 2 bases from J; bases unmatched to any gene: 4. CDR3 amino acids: CASSFDRGPYEQYF. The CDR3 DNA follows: TGTGCCAGCAGTTTCGACAGGGGACCCTACGAGCAGTACTTC.

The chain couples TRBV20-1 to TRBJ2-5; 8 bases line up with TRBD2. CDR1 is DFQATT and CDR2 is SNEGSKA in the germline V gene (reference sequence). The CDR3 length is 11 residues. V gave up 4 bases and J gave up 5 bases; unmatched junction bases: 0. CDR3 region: CSATSGETQYF. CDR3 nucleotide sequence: TGCAGTGCTACTAGCGGGGAGACCCAGTACTTC.

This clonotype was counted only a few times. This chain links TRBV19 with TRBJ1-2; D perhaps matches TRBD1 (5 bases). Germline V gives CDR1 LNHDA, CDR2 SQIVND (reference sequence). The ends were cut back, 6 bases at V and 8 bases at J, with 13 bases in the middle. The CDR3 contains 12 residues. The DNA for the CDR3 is TGTGCCAGTAGCGGGCCCCCAGGGGGCTACACCTTC. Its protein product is CASSGPPGGYTF.

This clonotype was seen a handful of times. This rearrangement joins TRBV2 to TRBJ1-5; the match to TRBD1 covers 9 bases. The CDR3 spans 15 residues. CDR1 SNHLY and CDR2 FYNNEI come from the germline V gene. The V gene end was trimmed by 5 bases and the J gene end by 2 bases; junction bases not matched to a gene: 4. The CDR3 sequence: CASSLDRGGNQPQHF. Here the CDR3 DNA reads TGTGCCAGCAGTCTGGACAGGGGAGGCAATCAGCCCCAGCATTTT. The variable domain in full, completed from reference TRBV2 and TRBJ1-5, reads EPEVTQTPSHQVTQMGQEVILRCVPISNHLYFYWYRQILGQKVEFLVSFYNNEISEKSEIFDDQFSVERPDGSNFTLKIRSTKLEDSAMYFCASSLDRGGNQPQHFGDGTRLSIL.

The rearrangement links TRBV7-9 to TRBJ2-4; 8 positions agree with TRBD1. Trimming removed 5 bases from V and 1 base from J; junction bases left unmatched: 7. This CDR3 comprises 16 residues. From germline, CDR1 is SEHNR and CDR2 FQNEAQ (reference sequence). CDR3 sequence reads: CASSTGQGWAKNIQYF. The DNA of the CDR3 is TGTGCCAGCAGCACCGGACAGGGATGGGCCAAAAACATTCAGTACTTC. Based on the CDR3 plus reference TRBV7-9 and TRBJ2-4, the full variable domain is DTGVSQNPRHKITKRGQNVTFRCDPISEHNRLYWYRQTLGQGPEFLTYFQNEAQLEKSRLLSDRFSAERPKGSFSTLEIQRTEQGDSAMYLCASSTGQGWAKNIQYFGAGTRLSVL.

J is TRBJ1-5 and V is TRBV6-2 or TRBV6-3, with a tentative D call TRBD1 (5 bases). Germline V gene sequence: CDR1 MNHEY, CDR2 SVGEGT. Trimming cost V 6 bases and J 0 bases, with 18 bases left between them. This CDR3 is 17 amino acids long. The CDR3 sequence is CASSRVGGPNSNQPQHF. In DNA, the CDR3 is TGTGCCAGCAGCAGGGTCGGCGGACCCAATAGCAATCAGCCCCAGCATTTT.

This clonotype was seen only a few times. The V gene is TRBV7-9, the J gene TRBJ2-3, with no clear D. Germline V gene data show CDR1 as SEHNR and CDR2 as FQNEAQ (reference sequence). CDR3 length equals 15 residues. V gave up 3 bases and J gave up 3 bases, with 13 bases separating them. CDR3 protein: CASSFRASLTDTQYF. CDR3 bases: TGTGCCAGCAGCTTCCGAGCTAGTTTGACAGATACGCAGTATTTT. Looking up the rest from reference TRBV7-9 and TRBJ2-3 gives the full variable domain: DTGVSQNPRHKITKRGQNVTFRCDPISEHNRLYWYRQTLGQGPEFLTYFQNEAQLEKSRLLSDRFSAERPKGSFSTLEIQRTEQGDSAMYLCASSFRASLTDTQYFGPGTRLTVL.

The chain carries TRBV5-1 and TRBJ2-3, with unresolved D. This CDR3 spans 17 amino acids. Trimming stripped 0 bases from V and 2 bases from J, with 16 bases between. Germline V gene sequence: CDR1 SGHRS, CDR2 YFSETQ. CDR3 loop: CASSLGEGGRNTDTQYF. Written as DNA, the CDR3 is TGCGCCAGCAGCTTGGGTGAAGGCGGAAGAAACACAGATACGCAGTATTTT.